The TCR beta chain described here comes from a study of T cells expressing NK-cell markers. Study-level information: It was from sorted CD3+CD56+NKG2C+, CD3+CD56+NKG2C- and CD3+CD56-NKG2C+ T cells that TCR beta repertoires came.

No DNA is given; TCRdb re-called the 5' RACE reads and lists each CDR3 protein once. This sample's clone table lists 300,000 to 500,000 distinct CDR3 sequences. The length of the CDR3 is 15 residues. Germline CDR1 and CDR2: MDHEN and SYDVKM. Material: blood T cells: a sorted CD56 or NKG2C T cell subset, CD4+ or CD8+ T cells, or bulk PBMC T cells (not recorded which). The clonotype originates from a woman in her 50s in good health. This chain connects TRBV28 to TRBJ2-6; TCRdb designates TRBD2, a call that cannot be tested without DNA. The CDR3 spells CASGLAASGANVLTF.